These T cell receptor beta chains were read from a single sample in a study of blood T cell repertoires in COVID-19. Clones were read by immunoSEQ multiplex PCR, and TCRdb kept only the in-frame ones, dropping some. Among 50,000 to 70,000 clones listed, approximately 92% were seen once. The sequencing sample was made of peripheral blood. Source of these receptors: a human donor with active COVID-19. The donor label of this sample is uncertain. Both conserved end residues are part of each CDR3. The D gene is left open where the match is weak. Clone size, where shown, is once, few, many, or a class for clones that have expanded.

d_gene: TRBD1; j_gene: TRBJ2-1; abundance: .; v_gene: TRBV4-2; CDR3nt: TGTGCCAGCAGCCAAGATGGGGGACAGGCAAGTGGTGAGCAGTTCTTC; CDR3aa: CASSQDGGQASGEQFF
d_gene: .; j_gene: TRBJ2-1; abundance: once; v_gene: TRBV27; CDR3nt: TGTGCCAGCAGTCTAGGACAGCCTTCCTCCTACAATGAGCAGTTCTTC; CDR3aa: CASSLGQPSSYNEQFF
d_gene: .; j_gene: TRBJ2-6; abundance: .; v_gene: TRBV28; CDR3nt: TGTGCCAGCAGGGCAGCGGGCCCAGCTGGGGCCAACGTCCTGACTTTC; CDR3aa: CASRAAGPAGANVLTF
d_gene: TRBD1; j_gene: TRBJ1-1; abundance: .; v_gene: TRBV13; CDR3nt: TGTGCCAGCAGCTCCCGGACAGGTCCGGGACTAGCTTTCTTT; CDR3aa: CASSSRTGPGLAFF
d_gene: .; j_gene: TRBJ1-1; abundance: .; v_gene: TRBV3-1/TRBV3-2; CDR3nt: TGTGCCAGCAGCCAAAGGGGAGGGGACACTGAAGCTTTCTTT; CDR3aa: CASSQRGGDTEAFF
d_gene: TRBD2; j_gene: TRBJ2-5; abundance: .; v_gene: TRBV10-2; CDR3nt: TGCGCCAGCACCGGGGGGTGGACTCCCCCAGAGACCCAGTACTTC; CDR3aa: CASTGGWTPPETQYF
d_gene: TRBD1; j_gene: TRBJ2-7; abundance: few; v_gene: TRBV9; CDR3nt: TGTGCCAGCAGCGTAGATCAGGGGGCTTACGAGCAGTACTTC; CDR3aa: CASSVDQGAYEQYF
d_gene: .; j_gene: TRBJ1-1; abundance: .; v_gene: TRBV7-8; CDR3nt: TGTGCCAGCAGCCACCCCGGGACTGAAGCTTTCTTT; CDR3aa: CASSHPGTEAFF
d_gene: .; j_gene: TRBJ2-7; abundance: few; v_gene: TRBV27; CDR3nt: TGTGCCAGCAGTTTGGGCAGATACTACGAGCAGTACTTC; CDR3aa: CASSLGRYYEQYF
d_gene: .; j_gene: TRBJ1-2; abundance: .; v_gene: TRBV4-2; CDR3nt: TGTGCCAGCAGCCCCCTCCGCGGGGGCGATGGCTACACCTTC; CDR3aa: CASSPLRGGDGYTF
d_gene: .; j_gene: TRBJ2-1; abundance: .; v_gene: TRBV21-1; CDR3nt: TGTGCCAGCAGCAAAGCTTTGAGGGACAGGGGGACAAATGAGCAGTTCTTC; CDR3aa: CASSKALRDRGTNEQFF
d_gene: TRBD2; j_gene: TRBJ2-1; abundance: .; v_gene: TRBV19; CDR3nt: TGTGCCAGTAGTATACCACCGGGACTAGTACGCAATGAGCAGTTCTTC; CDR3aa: CASSIPPGLVRNEQFF
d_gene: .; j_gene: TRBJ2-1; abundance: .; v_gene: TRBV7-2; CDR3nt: TGTGCCAGCAGCTTAAGTAGCAGCGGGTTCAATGAGCAGTTCTTC; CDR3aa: CASSLSSSGFNEQFF
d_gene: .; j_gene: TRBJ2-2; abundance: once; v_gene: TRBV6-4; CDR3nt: TGTGCCAGCTCCTCCGGTCCGGTTGACACCGGGGAGCTGTTTTTT; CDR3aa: CASSSGPVDTGELFF
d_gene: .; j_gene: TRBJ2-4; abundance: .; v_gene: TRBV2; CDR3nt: TGTGCCAGCAGCGGGGACTTAGCCGAGGGACACATTCAGTACTTC; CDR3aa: CASSGDLAEGHIQYF
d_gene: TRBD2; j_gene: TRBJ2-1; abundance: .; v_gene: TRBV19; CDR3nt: TGTGCCAGTAGTATAGACCTTAGCGGGGGGCCCTACAATGAGCAGTTCTTC; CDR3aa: CASSIDLSGGPYNEQFF
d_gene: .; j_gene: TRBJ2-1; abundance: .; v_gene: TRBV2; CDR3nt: TGTGCCAGCAGTGACTGGGGGCCTGGATCTGGGCTCTACAATGAGCAGTTCTTC; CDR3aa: CASSDWGPGSGLYNEQFF
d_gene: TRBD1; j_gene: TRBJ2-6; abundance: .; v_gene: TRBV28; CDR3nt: TGTGCCAGCAGTCCCGCTGACAGGGCTGGGGCCAACGTCCTGACTTTC; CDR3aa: CASSPADRAGANVLTF
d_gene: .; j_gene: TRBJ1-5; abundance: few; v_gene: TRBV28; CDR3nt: TGTGCCAGCAGCAATCCCGCAGGGGCCGGTCAGCCCCAGCATTTT; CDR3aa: CASSNPAGAGQPQHF
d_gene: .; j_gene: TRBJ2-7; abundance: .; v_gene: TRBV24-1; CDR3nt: TGTGCCACCAGCAGACAGATCTACGAGCAGTACTTC; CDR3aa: CATSRQIYEQYF
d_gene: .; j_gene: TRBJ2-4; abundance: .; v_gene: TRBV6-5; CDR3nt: TGTGCCAGCAGCGACAGCGCCCTCGGAAACATTCAGTACTTC; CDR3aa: CASSDSALGNIQYF
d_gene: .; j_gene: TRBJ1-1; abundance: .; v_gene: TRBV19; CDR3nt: TGTGCCAGTACCCCGTCACAGGGAGTTTTAATTGAAACTGAAGCTTTCTTT; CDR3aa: CASTPSQGVLIETEAFF
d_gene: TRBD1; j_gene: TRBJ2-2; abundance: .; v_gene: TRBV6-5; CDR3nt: TGTGCCAGCAGCCAGGACAGGCTCAACACCGGGGAGCTGTTTTTT; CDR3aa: CASSQDRLNTGELFF
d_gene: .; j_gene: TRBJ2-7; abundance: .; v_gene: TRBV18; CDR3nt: TGTGCCAGCTCACTCACCGCCGCAGATCAGTACTTC; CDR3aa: CASSLTAADQYF
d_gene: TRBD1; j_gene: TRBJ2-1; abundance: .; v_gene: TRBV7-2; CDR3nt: TGTGCCAGCAGCTTAGCGGCAGGGGGATATGAGCAGTTCTTC; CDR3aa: CASSLAAGGYEQFF
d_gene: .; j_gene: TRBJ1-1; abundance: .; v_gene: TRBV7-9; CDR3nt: TGTGCCAGCAGAACCTCCGGGGACACTGAAGCTTTCTTT; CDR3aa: CASRTSGDTEAFF
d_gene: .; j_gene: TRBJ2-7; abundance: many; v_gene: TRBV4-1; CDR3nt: TGCGCCAGCAGCCAAGGACAGGGAGGAACCTACGAGCAGTACTTC; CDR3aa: CASSQGQGGTYEQYF
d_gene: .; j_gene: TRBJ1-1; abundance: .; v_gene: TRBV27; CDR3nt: TGTGCCAGCAGTCCAGGGGCCGCCTATGGAGCTTTCTTT; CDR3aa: CASSPGAAYGAFF
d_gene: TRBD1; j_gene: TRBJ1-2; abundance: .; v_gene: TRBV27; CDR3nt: TGTGCCAGCAGTTCTTCCGGGACAGGAGATAACTATGGCTACACCTTC; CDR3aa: CASSSSGTGDNYGYTF
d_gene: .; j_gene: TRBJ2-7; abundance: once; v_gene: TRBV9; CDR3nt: TGTGCCAGCAGCGTAGAACAGGGAAGTGACTACGAGCAGTACTTC; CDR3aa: CASSVEQGSDYEQYF
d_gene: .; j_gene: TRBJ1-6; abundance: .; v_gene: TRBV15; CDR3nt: TGTGCCACCAGCAGAGATCGGTCCCCCCCTTCACCCCTCCACTTT; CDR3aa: CATSRDRSPPSPLHF
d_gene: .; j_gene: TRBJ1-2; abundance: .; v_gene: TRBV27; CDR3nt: TGTGCCAGCAGTTCCGGGACCGGGGGGTGGTATGGCTACACCTTC; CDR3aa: CASSSGTGGWYGYTF
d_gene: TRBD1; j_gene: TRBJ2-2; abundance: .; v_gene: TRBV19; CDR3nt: TGTGCCAGTAGTATAGGGACAGGGATCGGAACCGGGGAGCTGTTTTTT; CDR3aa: CASSIGTGIGTGELFF
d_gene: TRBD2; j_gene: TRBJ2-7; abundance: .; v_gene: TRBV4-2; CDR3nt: TGTGCCAGCAGCCAAGAGGTCCTAGCGGCCTATTCCCGAGCCGAGCAGTACTTC; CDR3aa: CASSQEVLAAYSRAEQYF
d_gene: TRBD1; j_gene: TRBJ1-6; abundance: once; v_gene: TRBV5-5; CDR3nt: TGTGCCAGCAGCTCCCCTGCAGGGACAGCAAATAATTCACCCCTCCACTTT; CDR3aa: CASSSPAGTANNSPLHF
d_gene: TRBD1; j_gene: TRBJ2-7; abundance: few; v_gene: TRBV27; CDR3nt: TGTGCCAGCAGTTTAAGGCAGGGGGCCTACGAGCAGTACTTC; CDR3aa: CASSLRQGAYEQYF
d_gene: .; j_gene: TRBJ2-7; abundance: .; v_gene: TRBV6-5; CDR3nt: TGTGCCAGCAGGGACAGACAAACCTACGAGCAGTACTTC; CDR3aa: CASRDRQTYEQYF
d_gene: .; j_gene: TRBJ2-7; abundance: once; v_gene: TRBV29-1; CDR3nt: TGCAGCGTTGTGTCTAGCATCGACGAGCAGTACTTC; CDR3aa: CSVVSSIDEQYF
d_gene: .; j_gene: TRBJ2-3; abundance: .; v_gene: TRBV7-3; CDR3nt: TGTGCCAGCAGCTTAAACCCCGGGGTACAGACAGATACGCAGTATTTT; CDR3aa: CASSLNPGVQTDTQYF
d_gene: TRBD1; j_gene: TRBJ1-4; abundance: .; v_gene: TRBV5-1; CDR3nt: TGCGCCAGCAGCGTGGAGGGCTCGACAGGGACGGAAAAACTGTTTTTT; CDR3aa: CASSVEGSTGTEKLFF
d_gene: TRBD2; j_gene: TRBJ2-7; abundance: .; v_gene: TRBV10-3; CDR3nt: TGTGCCATCAGTGCGGGGCTAGCGGGAGACTACGAGCAGTACTTC; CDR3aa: CAISAGLAGDYEQYF
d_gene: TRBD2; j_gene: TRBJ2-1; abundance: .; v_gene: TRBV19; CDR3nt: TGTGCCAGTAGTATTCTACCCCCCCTGGCGGGAGGGCCCAATGAGCAGTTCTTC; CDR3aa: CASSILPPLAGGPNEQFF
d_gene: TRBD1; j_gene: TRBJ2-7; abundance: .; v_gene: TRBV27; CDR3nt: TGTGCCAGCAGTTTATCAGGGGGCTCAACCTACGAGCAGTACTTC; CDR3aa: CASSLSGGSTYEQYF
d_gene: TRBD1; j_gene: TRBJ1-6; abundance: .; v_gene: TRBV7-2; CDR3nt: TGTGCCAGCAGCTTAAACAGGGGACGATCACCCCTCCACTTT; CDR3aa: CASSLNRGRSPLHF
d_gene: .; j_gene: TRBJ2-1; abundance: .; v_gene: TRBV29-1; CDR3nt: TGCAGCGTTGAAGTGGAGGGGTTCTACAATGAGCAGTTCTTC; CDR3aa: CSVEVEGFYNEQFF
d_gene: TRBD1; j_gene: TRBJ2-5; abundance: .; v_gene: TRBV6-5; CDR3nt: TGTGCCAGCGCACCGGGACAGGGGGCAGGAGAGACCCAGTACTTC; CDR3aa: CASAPGQGAGETQYF
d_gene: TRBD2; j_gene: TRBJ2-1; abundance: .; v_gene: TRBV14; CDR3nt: TGTGCCAGCACCGAAAGGTACGCTAGCGGGACCCTCTACAATGAGCAGTTCTTC; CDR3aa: CASTERYASGTLYNEQFF
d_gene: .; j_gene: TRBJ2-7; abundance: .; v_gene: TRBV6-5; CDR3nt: TGTGCCAGCAGTTCCACCTACGAGCAGTACTTC; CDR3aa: CASSSTYEQYF
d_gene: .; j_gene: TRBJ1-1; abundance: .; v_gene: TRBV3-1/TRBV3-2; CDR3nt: TGTGCCAGCAGCCAAGATCAGACAGCCCGGGCCACTGAAGCTTTCTTT; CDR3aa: CASSQDQTARATEAFF